These T cell receptor beta chains were read from a single sample in a study of blood T cell repertoires in COVID-19. Clones were read by immunoSEQ multiplex PCR, and TCRdb kept only the in-frame ones, dropping some. In the table there are approximately 170,000 clones, 80% to 85% of which are singletons. Sample: peripheral blood. Receptors were obtained from a human donor with acute or convalescent COVID-19. The donor label of this sample is uncertain. The CDR3 runs from the conserved cysteine through the conserved F or W. The D gene is left open where the match is weak.

cdr3_aa: CASSVLENEQFF
cdr3_nt: TGTGCCAGCAGTGTCCTAGAAAATGAGCAGTTCTTC
d_call: NA
j_call: TRBJ2-1
v_call: TRBV2

cdr3_aa: CASGKVDRSAF
cdr3_nt: TGTGCCAGTGGGAAAGTGGACAGGAGTGCCTTC
d_call: TRBD1
j_call: TRBJ2-7
v_call: TRBV28

cdr3_aa: CSASASGGAYNEQFF
cdr3_nt: TGCAGTGCTAGTGCGAGCGGGGGAGCCTACAATGAGCAGTTCTTC
d_call: TRBD2
j_call: TRBJ2-1
v_call: TRBV20-1

cdr3_aa: CASSTGLAGNEQFF
cdr3_nt: TGCGCCAGCAGCACGGGACTAGCGGGAAATGAGCAGTTCTTC
d_call: TRBD2
j_call: TRBJ2-1
v_call: TRBV5-1

cdr3_aa: CASSLPDRAGYTF
cdr3_nt: TGCGCCAGCAGCTTGCCGGACAGGGCTGGCTACACCTTC
d_call: TRBD1
j_call: TRBJ1-2
v_call: TRBV5-1

cdr3_aa: CAWSAGGPYEQYF
cdr3_nt: TGTGCCTGGAGTGCGGGAGGTCCCTACGAGCAGTACTTC
d_call: TRBD2
j_call: TRBJ2-7
v_call: TRBV30

cdr3_aa: CASSVVPGVTYNEQFF
cdr3_nt: TGTGCCAGCAGCGTAGTTCCGGGAGTGACCTACAATGAGCAGTTCTTC
d_call: NA
j_call: TRBJ2-1
v_call: TRBV9

cdr3_aa: CAWSGPRKGGQFF
cdr3_nt: TGTGCCTGGAGCGGCCCCCGGAAGGGAGGGCAGTTCTTC
d_call: NA
j_call: TRBJ2-1
v_call: TRBV30

cdr3_aa: CASSRGDGGTQYF
cdr3_nt: TGTGCCAGCAGCCGGGGGGATGGGGGGACCCAGTACTTC
d_call: TRBD2
j_call: TRBJ2-5
v_call: TRBV5-4

cdr3_aa: CSASGDREEEDTQYF
cdr3_nt: TGCAGTGCTAGTGGGGACAGGGAGGAAGAAGATACGCAGTATTTT
d_call: TRBD1
j_call: TRBJ2-3
v_call: TRBV20-1